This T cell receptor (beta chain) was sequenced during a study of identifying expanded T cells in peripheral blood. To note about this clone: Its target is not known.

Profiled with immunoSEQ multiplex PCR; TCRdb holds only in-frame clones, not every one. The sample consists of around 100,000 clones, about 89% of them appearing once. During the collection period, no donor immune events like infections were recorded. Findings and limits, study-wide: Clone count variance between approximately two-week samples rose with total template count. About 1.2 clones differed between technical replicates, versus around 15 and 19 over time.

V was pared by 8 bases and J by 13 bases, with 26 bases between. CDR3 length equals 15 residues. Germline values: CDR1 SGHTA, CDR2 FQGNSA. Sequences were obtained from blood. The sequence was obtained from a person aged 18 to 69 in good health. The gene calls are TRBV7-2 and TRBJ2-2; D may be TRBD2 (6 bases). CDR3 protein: CASPRRGGASVGLFF. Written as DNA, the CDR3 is TGTGCCAGCCCACGGCGGGGTGGCGCCTCGGTGGGGCTGTTTTTT.